A single sample gave rise to the 32 T cell receptor beta chains below, sequenced in a study of vaccination and CD4 T cells after COVID-19. Treatment here: approximately 9-day PBMC culture with coronavirus spike peptide pools or control peptides (ViraFEST assay). No cognate antigen is known for these TCRs. The Oncomine TCR Beta short-read assay sequenced DNA from cultured CD4+ T cells. TCRdb reprocessed the PCR reads via MiXCR and lists one record per CDR3 protein. This sample has 9,000 to 10,000 distinct CDR3 sequences, with 45% to 60% found just once. Sample: CD4+ T cells from blood, cultured in vitro. The receptor source for this set is a human donor who had recovered from COVID-19.

The chain is built from TRBV20-1 and TRBJ2-5; 10 nucleotides align to TRBD1. This CDR3 spans 16 amino acids. Germline loops: CDR1 DFQATT, CDR2 SNEGSKA (reference sequence). V shed 0 bases, J shed 2 bases, and the junction held 6 bases outside the gene matches. Here the CDR3 DNA reads TGCAGTGCTAGAGACCCGACAGGGGGCGGGCAAGAGACCCAGTACTTC. It specifies CSARDPTGGGQETQYF.

The V and J genes are TRBV20-1 and TRBJ2-1, with a weak D call TRBD2 (7 bases). Germline V gene lookup returns CDR1 DFQATT and CDR2 SNEGSKA (reference sequence). The CDR3 runs to 15 residues. Trimming pared 3 bases from V and 7 bases from J, leaving 19 bases between. The CDR3: CSARGGRTRGNEQFF. CDR3 nucleotides: TGCAGTGCTAGGGGGGGGCGGACTAGGGGTAATGAGCAGTTCTTC.

V usage is TRBV20-1 and J usage is TRBJ1-4; D not certain. Trimming took off 5 bases at V and 3 bases at J, with 7 bases between the two ends. This CDR3 has 12 residues. Germline CDR1 DFQATT, CDR2 SNEGSKA (reference sequence). The chain's CDR3 is CSAWGSNEKLFF. The DNA of the CDR3 is TGCAGTGCTTGGGGTTCTAATGAAAAACTGTTTTTT.

The V and J genes are TRBV28 and TRBJ2-3; the match to TRBD2 covers 9 bases. In germline, CDR1 is MDHEN, CDR2 SYDVKM. The trim removed 4 bases at V and 4 bases at J, leaving 9 bases unmatched. This CDR3 comprises 16 residues. The CDR3 reads CASSSNTGTSPDTQYF. As DNA, the CDR3 is TGTGCCAGCAGTTCAAACACCGGGACTAGCCCAGATACGCAGTATTTT. Drawing the rest from reference TRBV28 and TRBJ2-3, the complete variable domain is DVKVTQSSRYLVKRTGEKVFLECVQDMDHENMFWYRQDPGLGLRLIYFSYDVKMKEKGDIPEGYSVSREKKERFSLILESASTNQTSMYLCASSSNTGTSPDTQYFGPGTRLTVL.

In this sample, this clonotype turned up a few times. V is TRBV6-1 and J is TRBJ1-5; D uncertain. The CDR3 contains 14 residues. V was cut by 4 bases and J by 0 bases, with 7 bases left in between. CDR1 MNHNS and CDR2 SASEGT come from the germline V gene. The CDR3 DNA sequence: TGTGCCAGCAGTGGAGGGAATAGCAATCAGCCCCAGCATTTT. This sequence encodes CASSGGNSNQPQHF.

Only a few counts were recorded for this clonotype. The chain is built from TRBV20-1 and TRBJ1-4, with D maybe TRBD1 (5 bases). Trimming took off 6 bases at V and 8 bases at J, with 19 bases between the two ends. The CDR3 is 14 amino acids. Germline V lookup: CDR1 DFQATT, CDR2 SNEGSKA (reference sequence). CDR3 bases: TGCAGTGCGGAAACCGGGACCCATGGCGAAAAACTGTTTTTT. Its protein product is CSAETGTHGEKLFF.

The table lists this clonotype with a few counts. The chain recombines TRBV20-1 with TRBJ2-3, with D tentatively TRBD1 or TRBD2 (5 bases each). Trimming took off 0 bases at V and 3 bases at J, with 10 bases between the two ends. This CDR3 has 14 amino acids. The germline CDR1 and CDR2 sequences are DFQATT and SNEGSKA (reference sequence). CDR3 DNA sequence: TGCAGTGCTAGAGATGGGACGGTGACAGATACGCAGTATTTT. Its protein product is CSARDGTVTDTQYF.

The rearrangement links TRBV20-1 to TRBJ2-7, with 10 bases fitting TRBD1. The V gene's germline CDR1 is DFQATT and CDR2 SNEGSKA (reference sequence). After removal of 0 bases from V and 3 bases from J, the junction contained 5 bases not matched to a gene. The CDR3 consists of 15 residues. CDR3 DNA: TGCAGTGCTAGAGATCCGGGACAGGGGAACTACGAGCAGTACTTC. The encoded protein is CSARDPGQGNYEQYF.

In this sample, this clonotype turned up a few times. DNA for the CDR3: TGTGCCAGCAGTCGACAGGGGAACGTCGACAATGAGCAGTTCTTC. This encodes CASSRQGNVDNEQFF. J is TRBJ2-1 and V is TRBV7-2; the match to TRBD1 covers 8 bases. Trimming at V came to 6 bases and at J to 5 bases, leaving 9 bases not matched to a gene. CDR3 length: 15 residues. The germline CDR1 and CDR2 sequences are SGHTA and FQGNSA.

The V and J genes are TRBV19 and TRBJ2-6; D may be TRBD1 (5 bases). The germline V gene has CDR1 LNHDA and CDR2 SQIVND (reference sequence). Trimming took 8 bases from V and 4 from J, leaving 9 bases between them. This CDR3 spans 13 amino acids. The CDR3 DNA reads as TGTGCCAGTCAGGGCTTGGGGGCCAACGTCCTGACTTTC. This sequence encodes CASQGLGANVLTF.

This chain joins TRBV24-1 and TRBJ2-3; D ambiguous. The CDR3 has 15 residues. Trimming pared 3 bases from V and 1 base from J, leaving 10 bases between. Germline V gene lookup returns CDR1 KGHDR and CDR2 SFDVKD. The CDR3 nucleotides read TGTGCCACCAGTGATAGAGGCCGACGCACAGATACGCAGTATTTT. It specifies CATSDRGRRTDTQYF.

DNA of the CDR3: TGTGCCAGCAGCTTTCAGGATGAGCAGTTCTTC. Amino acid sequence: CASSFQDEQFF. This chain links TRBV7-2 with TRBJ2-1; D gene ambiguous. Germline V gene lookup returns CDR1 SGHTA and CDR2 FQGNSA. Trimming cost V 3 bases and J 8 bases, with 5 bases left between them. This CDR3 region has 11 residues.

The chain links TRBV11-1 to TRBJ2-1, with TRBD2 as a possible D gene (5 bases). Germline CDR1 is SGHAT and CDR2 is FQDESV (reference sequence). V lost 5 bases and J 10 bases, leaving 15 bases between the germline ends. The CDR3 sequence is 13 residues long. CDR3 bases: TGTGCCAGCAGCGAGACGTCGGCGGGCGAGCAGTTCTTC. Residues: CASSETSAGEQFF.

This clonotype was counted only a few times. This chain connects TRBV20-1 to TRBJ1-5; D might be TRBD1 (5 bases). The germline V gene encodes CDR1 DFQATT and CDR2 SNEGSKA (reference sequence). Trimming removed 3 bases at V and 3 bases at J, with 12 bases between. This CDR3 contains 14 residues. The CDR3 nucleotides are TGCAGTGCTAGCGGCAGGGTAATCAATCAGCCCCAGCATTTT. It translates to CSASGRVINQPQHF.

CDR3 amino acids: CASSQMTGLTEAFF. The DNA of the CDR3 is TGTGCCAGCAGCCAGATGACAGGTTTAACTGAAGCTTTCTTT. The chain carries TRBV14 and TRBJ1-1, with D tentatively TRBD1 (6 bases). This CDR3 region has 14 residues. Germline CDR1 SGHDN, CDR2 FVKESK. Trimming stripped 3 bases from V and 5 bases from J, with 13 bases between.

V gene TRBV7-9 combines with J gene TRBJ2-1, with D unresolved. The CDR3 has 13 amino acids. Germline values: CDR1 SEHNR, CDR2 FQNEAQ (reference sequence). Trimming shortened V by 3 bases and J by 9 bases, and 12 bases separated the two germline ends. The CDR3 sequence: CASSLDPRGEQFF. In DNA form, the CDR3 reads TGTGCCAGCAGCTTGGACCCCCGCGGTGAGCAGTTCTTC.

This sequence joins TRBV29-1 and TRBJ1-4; 7 bases align to TRBD1. Unmatched junction bases numbered 1, after V lost 6 bases and J lost 3 bases. Germline V gene sequence: CDR1 SQVTM, CDR2 ANQGSEA. There are 12 residues in the CDR3. CDR3 bases: TGCAGCGTCGGACAGGCTAATGAAAAACTGTTTTTT. Translation: CSVGQANEKLFF.

This rearrangement joins TRBV7-9 to TRBJ2-7; D ambiguous. CDR1 and CDR2 (germline): SEHNR, FQNEAQ (reference sequence). The CDR3 is made up of 12 amino acids. V lost 4 bases, J lost 4 bases, and 8 bases lay in between. The CDR3 reads CASSSLYYEQYF. CDR3 nucleotide sequence: TGTGCCAGCAGCTCCCTTTATTACGAGCAGTACTTC.

V gene TRBV11-3 combines with J gene TRBJ2-3; 7 nucleotides align to TRBD2. With V trimmed by 4 bases and J by 6 bases, 10 bases remained unmatched. CDR3 size: 15 residues. Germline V gene lookup returns CDR1 SGHNT and CDR2 YENEEA. The CDR3 spells CASSSGTTGLDTQYF. The CDR3 nucleotides read TGTGCCAGCAGCTCCGGGACTACCGGTCTGGATACGCAGTATTTT.

The CDR3, as DNA: TGTGCCAGACCAACAGGGGGCTATGAAAAACTGTTTTTT. The encoded protein is CARPTGGYEKLFF. The chain has TRBV7-7 and TRBJ1-4; 9 bases are shared with TRBD1. V trimming: 9 bases; J trimming: 6 bases; junction bases outside the gene matches: 5. This CDR3 is built from 13 residues. Germline V lookup: CDR1 SSHAT, CDR2 FNYEAQ (reference sequence).

This chain links TRBV6-1 with TRBJ2-7, with 8 bases aligning to TRBD1. V shed 7 bases and J 4 bases; nucleotides not matched to a gene: 9. Germline V gives CDR1 MNHNS, CDR2 SASEGT. The CDR3 is 14 residues long. The CDR3 region is CASKGQGVQYEQYF. The CDR3, as DNA: TGTGCCAGCAAAGGACAGGGAGTTCAATACGAGCAGTACTTC.

The V call is TRBV6-2 or TRBV6-3, the J call TRBJ2-3; D possibly uses TRBD1 or TRBD2 (6 bases each). V lost 7 bases to trimming and J lost 5 bases, with 22 bases between them. The CDR3 length is 16 residues. Germline lookup yields CDR1 MNHEY and CDR2 SVGEGT. The CDR3 DNA reads as TGTGCCAGCACCCTCCCGGGGGCAGGTGGAGGAGATACGCAGTATTTT. As protein: CASTLPGAGGGDTQYF.

This clonotype was seen only once. The V gene is TRBV7-6, the J gene TRBJ2-4; possibly TRBD1 for D (5 bases). CDR1 SGHVS and CDR2 FNYEAQ come from the germline V gene. This CDR3 contains 14 residues. V dropped 6 bases and J dropped 2 bases, with 11 bases sitting between them. Written as DNA, the CDR3 is TGTGCCAGCAGTGAAGCAGGGTCCAAAAACATTCAGTACTTC. It specifies CASSEAGSKNIQYF.

This sequence joins TRBV6-1 and TRBJ2-3, with a weak D call TRBD1 (5 bases). Germline V gene data show CDR1 as MNHNS and CDR2 as SASEGT. The CDR3 has 13 amino acids. V was shortened by 7 bases and J by 4 bases, with 12 bases between the two germline ends. CDR3 protein: CASTVQGSDTQYF. The DNA for the CDR3 is TGTGCCAGCACGGTGCAGGGATCAGATACGCAGTATTTT.

This clonotype was seen only a few times. The chain uses TRBV6-1 and TRBJ1-4; D call uncertain. The CDR3 is made up of 14 amino acids. Germline assignment: CDR1 MNHNS and CDR2 SASEGT. V gave up 5 bases and J gave up 5 bases, with 12 bases separating them. The CDR3 protein is CASSKPGLNEKLFF. The CDR3 nucleotides are TGTGCCAGCAGTAAACCGGGTTTGAATGAAAAACTGTTTTTT.

The gene calls are TRBV6-5 and TRBJ2-1; weak D call: TRBD2 (5 bases). CDR1 MNHEY and CDR2 SVGAGI come from the germline V gene. The germline V and J ends were trimmed by 3 bases and 7 bases, with 16 bases remaining between them. The length of the CDR3 is 15 residues. CDR3 sequence: CASSYPLLDVNEQFF. DNA for the CDR3: TGTGCCAGCAGTTATCCTCTACTAGATGTAAATGAGCAGTTCTTC.

J is TRBJ1-3 and V is TRBV5-1; no reliable D call. V was pared by 4 bases and J by 0 bases, with 11 bases between. The germline V gene has CDR1 SGHRS and CDR2 YFSETQ. The CDR3 is 15 residues long. CDR3 nucleotides: TGCGCCAGCAGCGATGGACGCGCCTCTGGAAACACCATATATTTT. Amino acids: CASSDGRASGNTIYF.

V and J are TRBV24-1 and TRBJ2-1; 8 bases fit TRBD2. The CDR3 has 18 residues. Germline V CDR1 and CDR2: KGHDR, SFDVKD. The trim removed 1 base at V and 0 bases at J, leaving 7 bases unmatched. This chain's CDR3 is CATSDLTSGWSSYNEQFF. The CDR3 nucleotides read TGTGCCACCAGTGATTTAACTAGCGGCTGGAGCTCCTACAATGAGCAGTTCTTC.

This clonotype was seen a few times. The chain uses TRBV27 and TRBJ1-5; possibly TRBD1 for D (5 bases). CDR1 MNHEY and CDR2 SMNVEV come from the germline V gene (reference sequence). The CDR3 is 16 amino acids. Trimming removed 5 bases at V and 3 bases at J, with 17 bases between. The CDR3 sequence: CASSPLGESYNQPQHF. Here the CDR3 DNA reads TGTGCCAGCAGTCCCCTGGGGGAGAGCTACAATCAGCCCCAGCATTTT.

The V gene is TRBV29-1, the J gene TRBJ1-6; 9 nucleotides agree with TRBD1. Germline V gene lookup returns CDR1 SQVTM and CDR2 ANQGSEA. The CDR3 is made up of 15 amino acids. The J segment lost 10 bases and the V segment lost 6 bases, leaving 13 bases of the junction unmatched. The CDR3 region has the DNA TGCAGCGTGGGTACAGGGGGCGGTGAGAAGTCACCCCTCCACTTT. Protein: CSVGTGGGEKSPLHF.

The CDR3, as DNA: TGTGCCAGTACCACAGGGGTGGGTTCACCCCTCCACTTT. Encoded protein: CASTTGVGSPLHF. This sequence joins TRBV19 and TRBJ1-6, with 7 bases aligning to TRBD1. The CDR3 sequence is 13 residues long. Per the germline V gene, CDR1 is LNHDA and CDR2 is SQIVND (reference sequence). The junction had 6 bases not matched to a gene; V was cut back by 7 bases and J by 9 bases.

This clonotype was recorded once. This sequence joins TRBV11-2 and TRBJ2-1; D unresolved. There are 14 residues in the CDR3. The V gene lost 2 bases and the J gene lost 4 bases, with 9 bases spanning the gap. The V gene's germline CDR1 is SGHAT and CDR2 FQNNGV. CDR3 sequence: CASSLNPTYNEQFF. CDR3 nucleotides: TGTGCCAGCAGCTTAAACCCTACGTACAATGAGCAGTTCTTC.